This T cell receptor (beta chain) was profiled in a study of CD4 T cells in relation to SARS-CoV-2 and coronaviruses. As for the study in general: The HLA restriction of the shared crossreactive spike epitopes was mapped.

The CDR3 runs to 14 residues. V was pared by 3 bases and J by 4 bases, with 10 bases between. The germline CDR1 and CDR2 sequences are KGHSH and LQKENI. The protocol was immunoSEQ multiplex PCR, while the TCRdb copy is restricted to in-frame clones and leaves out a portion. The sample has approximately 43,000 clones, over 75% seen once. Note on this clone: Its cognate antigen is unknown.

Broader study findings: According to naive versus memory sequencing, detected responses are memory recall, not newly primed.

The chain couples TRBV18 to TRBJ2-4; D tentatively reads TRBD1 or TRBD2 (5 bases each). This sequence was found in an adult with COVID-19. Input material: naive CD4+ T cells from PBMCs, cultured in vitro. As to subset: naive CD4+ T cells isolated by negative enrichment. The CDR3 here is CASSPGTGKNIQYF. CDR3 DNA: TGTGCCAGCTCACCTGGGACGGGGAAAAACATTCAGTACTTC.